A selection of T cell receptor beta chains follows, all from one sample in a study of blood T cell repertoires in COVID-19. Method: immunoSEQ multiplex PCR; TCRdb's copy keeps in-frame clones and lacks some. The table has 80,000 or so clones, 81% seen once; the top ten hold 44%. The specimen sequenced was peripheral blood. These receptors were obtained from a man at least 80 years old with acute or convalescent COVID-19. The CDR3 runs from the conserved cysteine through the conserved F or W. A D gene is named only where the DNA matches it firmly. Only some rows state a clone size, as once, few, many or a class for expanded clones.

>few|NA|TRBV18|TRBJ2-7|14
TGTGCCAGCTCACGACAGGGACTCGTCTACGAGCAGTACTTC
CASSRQGLVYEQYF
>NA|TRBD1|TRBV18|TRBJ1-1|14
TGTGCCAGCTCACCGGACAGGTTGAACACTGAAGCTTTCTTT
CASSPDRLNTEAFF
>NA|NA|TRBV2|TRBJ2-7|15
TGTGCCAGCAGTCGAACAGGTTTAATTGGCTACGAGCAGTACTTC
CASSRTGLIGYEQYF
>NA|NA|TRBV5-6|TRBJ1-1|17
TGTGCCAGCAGGCGTAGGGGTAGGGTGGGTAGGAACACTGAAGCTTTCTTT
CASRRRGRVGRNTEAFF
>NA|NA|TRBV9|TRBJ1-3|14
TGTGCCAGCAGCGTACAGGGCTCTGGAAACACCATATATTTT
CASSVQGSGNTIYF
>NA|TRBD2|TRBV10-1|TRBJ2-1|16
TGCGCCAGCAGTGAGTCTTCTAGCGGGACTTTCAATGAGCAGTTCTTC
CASSESSSGTFNEQFF
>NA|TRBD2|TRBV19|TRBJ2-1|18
TGTGCCAGTAGCCTTAGCGGGAGTAGGGGTGGCTCCTACAATGAGCAGTTCTTC
CASSLSGSRGGSYNEQFF
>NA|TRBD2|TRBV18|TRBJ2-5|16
TGTGCCAGCTCACCTTTGGGGACTAGCGGGAGTGAGACCCAGTACTTC
CASSPLGTSGSETQYF
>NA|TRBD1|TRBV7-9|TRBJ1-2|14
TGTGCCAGCAGCTCTTCCTGGACAGGTTACGGCTACACCTTC
CASSSSWTGYGYTF
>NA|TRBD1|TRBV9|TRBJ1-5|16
TGTGCCAGCAGCGCAGGGACAGGGCAAGAAGGTCAGCCCCAGCATTTT
CASSAGTGQEGQPQHF
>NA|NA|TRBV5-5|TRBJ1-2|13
TGTGCCAGCAGCTTGGACAGCCGCTATGGCTACACCTTC
CASSLDSRYGYTF
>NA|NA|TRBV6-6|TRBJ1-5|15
TGTGCCAGCAGCCAACAGGGAGGGAGCAATCAGCCCCAGCATTTT
CASSQQGGSNQPQHF
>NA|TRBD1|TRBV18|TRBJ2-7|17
TGTGCCAGCTCAAACCTCAGGCCGGGACAGGGGGCCGGAGAGCAGTACTTC
CASSNLRPGQGAGEQYF
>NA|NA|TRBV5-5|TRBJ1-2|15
TGTGCCAGCAGCTTGACAGGTGGAAGTAACTATGGCTACACCTTC
CASSLTGGSNYGYTF
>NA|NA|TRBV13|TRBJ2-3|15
TGTGCCAGCAGCCGGTACGGCGGAAGCACAGATACGCAGTATTTT
CASSRYGGSTDTQYF
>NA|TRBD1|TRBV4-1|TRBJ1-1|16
TGCGCCAGCAGCCGCCGGACAGGGGGACGAGGCACTGAAGCTTTCTTT
CASSRRTGGRGTEAFF
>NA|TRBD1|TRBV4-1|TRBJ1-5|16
TGCGCCAGCAGCCAAGCGACAGGGGGAGGCAATCAGCCCCAGCATTTT
CASSQATGGGNQPQHF
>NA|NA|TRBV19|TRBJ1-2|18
TGTGCCAGTAGTATAAAAGCCAGGGACGGCTGGGGGCCTGATGGCTACACCTTC
CASSIKARDGWGPDGYTF
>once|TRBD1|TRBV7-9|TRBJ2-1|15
TGTGCCAGCAGCTTAGGAAACAGGGGGGTTAGTGAGCAGTTCTTC
CASSLGNRGVSEQFF
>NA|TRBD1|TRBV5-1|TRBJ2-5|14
TGCGCCAGCAGCCACGACAGGGTCCTTGAGACCCAGTACTTC
CASSHDRVLETQYF
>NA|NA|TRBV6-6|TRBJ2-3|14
TGTGCCAGCAGTTACTTTAGCGGTACAGATACGCAGTATTTT
CASSYFSGTDTQYF
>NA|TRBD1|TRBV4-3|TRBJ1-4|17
TGCGCCAGCAGCCAAGATGGTCGACAGGGTCTTAATGAAAAACTGTTTTTT
CASSQDGRQGLNEKLFF
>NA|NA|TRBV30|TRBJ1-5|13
TGTGCCTGGAGCCTTAATAGCAATCAGCCCCAGCATTTT
CAWSLNSNQPQHF
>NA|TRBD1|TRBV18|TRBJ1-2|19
TGTGCCAGCTCACCACCTCAGGGGGCAGCGGCTTCATCAGATCGTGGCTACACCTTC
CASSPPQGAAASSDRGYTF
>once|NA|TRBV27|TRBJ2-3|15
TGTGCCAGCAGTTTTAGAGCGGGTAGCACAGATACGCAGTATTTT
CASSFRAGSTDTQYF
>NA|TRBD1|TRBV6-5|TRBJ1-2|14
TGTGCCAGCAGTTACGGGGGACAGGGCAATGGCTACACCTTC
CASSYGGQGNGYTF
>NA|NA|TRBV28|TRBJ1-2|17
TGTGCCAGCAGTTTATTAGGGGTAGAGGCCGCCCCTGGAAGCTACACCTTC
CASSLLGVEAAPGSYTF
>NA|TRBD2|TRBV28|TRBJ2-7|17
TGTGCCAGCTCCGTGGGACATGGGACTAGCGGACGATACAAGCAGTACTTC
CASSVGHGTSGRYKQYF
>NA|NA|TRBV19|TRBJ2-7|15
TGTGCCAGTAGTATAAATCCCCAGGGAACCTACGAGCAGTACTTC
CASSINPQGTYEQYF
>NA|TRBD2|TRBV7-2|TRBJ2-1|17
TGTGCCAGCAGCTTAGCCTTGGGGACTAGCGGGAACAATGAGCAGTTCTTC
CASSLALGTSGNNEQFF
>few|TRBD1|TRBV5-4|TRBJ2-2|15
TGTGCCAGCAGCTTCTGGACAGGGGTCACCGGGGAGCTGTTTTTT
CASSFWTGVTGELFF
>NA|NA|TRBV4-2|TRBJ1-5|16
TGTGCCAGCAGCCACACTCCCCAGGGAAGCAATCAGCCCCAGCATTTT
CASSHTPQGSNQPQHF
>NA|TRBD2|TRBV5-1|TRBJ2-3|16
TGCGCCAGCAGCTTGACTTCTAGCGGATTCACAGATACGCAGTATTTT
CASSLTSSGFTDTQYF
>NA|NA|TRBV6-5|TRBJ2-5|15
TGTGCCAGCAGCCGCCTGGGGGGAGCGGAGGAGACCCAGTACTTC
CASSRLGGAEETQYF
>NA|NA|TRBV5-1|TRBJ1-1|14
TGCGCCAGCAGCTTGGACGTGGGGAGCACTGAAGCTTTCTTT
CASSLDVGSTEAFF
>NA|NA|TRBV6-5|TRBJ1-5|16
TGTGCCAGCAGTTCCAACTTTGCCGGTAGCAATCAGCCCCAGCATTTT
CASSSNFAGSNQPQHF
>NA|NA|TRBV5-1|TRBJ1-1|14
TGCGCCAGCAGCCGAGGACACCGGGAGGCTGAAGCTTTCTTT
CASSRGHREAEAFF
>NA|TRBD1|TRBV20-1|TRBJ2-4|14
TGCAGTGCTAGTCTACAGGGGGCGCAGAACATTCAGTACTTC
CSASLQGAQNIQYF
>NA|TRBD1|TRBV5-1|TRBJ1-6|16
TGCGCCAGCAGCTTGGCCGGGACAGGGGGAAATTCACCCCTCCACTTT
CASSLAGTGGNSPLHF
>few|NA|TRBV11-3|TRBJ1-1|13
TGTGCCAGCAGCTTAGAACAGAACACTGAAGCTTTCTTT
CASSLEQNTEAFF
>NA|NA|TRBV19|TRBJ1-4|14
TGTGCCAGTAGTCCCGTAGGAGGAGGGGAAAAACTGTTTTTT
CASSPVGGGEKLFF
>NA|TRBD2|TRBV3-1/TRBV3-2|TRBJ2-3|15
TGTGCCAGCGCTCCTCAGACTAGCCCCGCCGATACGCAGTATTTT
CASAPQTSPADTQYF
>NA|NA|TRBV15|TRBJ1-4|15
TGTGCCACCAGCTTACTGACTCCTTTTAAAGAAAAACTGTTTTTT
CATSLLTPFKEKLFF
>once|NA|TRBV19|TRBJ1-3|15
TGTGCCAGTAGTATAATCGGGGGGACTGGAAACACCATATATTTT
CASSIIGGTGNTIYF
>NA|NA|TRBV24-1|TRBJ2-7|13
TGTGCCACCAGTGACCCAGGGCTGTCTGAGCAGTACTTC
CATSDPGLSEQYF
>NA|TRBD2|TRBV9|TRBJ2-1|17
TGTGCCAGCAGCTCTAACTTCGGGCGGGAGTCCTACAATGAGCAGTTCTTC
CASSSNFGRESYNEQFF
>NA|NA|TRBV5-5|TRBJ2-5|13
TGTGCCAGCAGCTTCGGCAGGGTAGAGACCCAGTACTTC
CASSFGRVETQYF
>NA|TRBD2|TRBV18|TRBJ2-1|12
TGTGCCAGCTCACCACCTAGCGGGGAGCAGTTCTTC
CASSPPSGEQFF
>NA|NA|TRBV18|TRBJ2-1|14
TGTGCCAGCTCACCACTGCCAACCTCGGATGAGCAGTTCTTC
CASSPLPTSDEQFF
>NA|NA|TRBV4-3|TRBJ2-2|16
TGCGCCAGCAGCCAATTCCTACAGGGTTCGACCGGGGAGCTGTTTTTT
CASSQFLQGSTGELFF